The 32 T cell receptor beta chains below were found in one sample sequenced in a study of blood T cell repertoires in COVID-19. The repertoire was sequenced with immunoSEQ multiplex PCR; TCRdb's copy has only in-frame clones and lacks some. Of about 62,000 clones listed, approximately 90% are singletons. Sequences were obtained from peripheral blood. Receptor source: a human donor in a cohort sampled during active COVID-19.

The chain couples TRBV6-4 to TRBJ2-3, with a weak D call TRBD1 (6 bases). CDR1 is MRHNA and CDR2 is SNTAGT in the germline V gene. Trimming stripped 3 bases from V and 5 bases from J, with 9 bases between. This CDR3 has 13 amino acids. The CDR3 DNA reads TGTGCCAGCAGTGAACAGGGTGAAGATACGCAGTATTTT. Its translation: CASSEQGEDTQYF.

V usage is TRBV24-1 and J usage is TRBJ2-1, with D possibly TRBD2 on 6 matching bases. The CDR3 is 14 amino acids. V was trimmed by 7 bases and J by 7 bases, leaving 16 bases between them. Germline lookup yields CDR1 KGHDR and CDR2 SFDVKD. In DNA, the CDR3 is TGTGCCACCAGCGGGAGCGGAGGCAAAAATGAGCAGTTCTTC. This encodes CATSGSGGKNEQFF.

This chain connects TRBV5-4 to TRBJ2-7, with 15 bases fitting TRBD2. The V and J ends lost 2 bases and 5 bases, in that order; junction bases with no gene match: 5. Germline V gives CDR1 SGHNT, CDR2 YYREEE (reference sequence). The CDR3 is 16 amino acids. The CDR3 reads CASSFTGTSGRNEQYF. CDR3 sequence (DNA): TGTGCCAGCAGCTTTACCGGGACTAGCGGGAGGAACGAGCAGTACTTC. The whole variable domain, filled in from reference TRBV5-4 and TRBJ2-7, reads ETGVTQSPTHLIKTRGQQVTLRCSSQSGHNTVSWYQQALGQGPQFIFQYYREEENGRGNFPPRFSGLQFPNYSSELNVNALELDDSALYLCASSFTGTSGRNEQYFGPGTRLTVT.

The chain joins TRBV28 to TRBJ1-4; a weak D match, TRBD1 (6 bases). Germline CDR1 MDHEN, CDR2 SYDVKM. V gave up 6 bases and J gave up 5 bases, with 13 bases separating them. The CDR3 has 14 amino acids. CDR3 DNA sequence: TGTGCCAGCAGCGGGAGGGGGGCAAATGAAAAACTGTTTTTT. Its translation: CASSGRGANEKLFF.

V gene TRBV15 combines with J gene TRBJ1-2; 8 bases are a match to TRBD1. The CDR3 spans 15 residues. CDR1 and CDR2 from the germline V gene are LNHNV and YYDKDF (reference sequence). J gave up 8 bases and V 4 bases, and 12 bases lay outside the gene matches. In nucleotides, the CDR3 is TGTGCCACCAGCATATATGAGGACAGGGCGAACGGCTACACCTTC. Protein sequence: CATSIYEDRANGYTF.

This clone has a handful of counts. The chain links TRBV19 to TRBJ2-7; TRBD2 agrees at 9 bases. The V gene end was trimmed by 4 bases and the J gene end by 2 bases; junction bases not matched to a gene: 9. This CDR3 has 16 residues. The V gene's germline CDR1 is LNHDA and CDR2 SQIVND (reference sequence). CDR3 amino acids: CASSTRLADLTYEQYF. CDR3 coding DNA: TGTGCCAGTAGTACGAGACTAGCGGACCTTACCTACGAGCAGTACTTC.

This clone was observed a single time. V usage is TRBV9 and J usage is TRBJ2-1; D is uncertain. V was clipped by 3 bases and J by 5 bases, with 12 bases between them. Germline V lookup: CDR1 SGDLS, CDR2 YYNGEE. This CDR3 spans 14 amino acids. CDR3 coding DNA: TGTGCCAGCAGCGCCATCTCAGGCGACAATGAGCAGTTCTTC. This sequence encodes CASSAISGDNEQFF.

This chain links TRBV15 with TRBJ2-7, with D possibly being TRBD1 (6 bases). Trimming stripped 0 bases from V and 4 bases from J, with 16 bases between. The CDR3 runs 16 residues. CDR1 LNHNV and CDR2 YYDKDF come from the germline V gene (reference sequence). CDR3 sequence: CATSREWIGGGYEQYF. For the CDR3, the DNA is TGTGCCACCAGCAGAGAGTGGATAGGGGGTGGGTACGAGCAGTACTTC.

This chain connects TRBV19 to TRBJ2-1; D is perhaps TRBD1 (5 bases). The V gene lost 3 bases and the J gene lost 5 bases, with 8 bases spanning the gap. The CDR3 is 13 amino acids. Germline CDR1 LNHDA, CDR2 SQIVND (reference sequence). The CDR3 DNA is TGTGCCAGTAGTATCAGGGTTAACAATGAGCAGTTCTTC. This codes for CASSIRVNNEQFF.

The V and J genes are TRBV5-6 and TRBJ1-2, with TRBD1 as a possible D gene (6 bases). V lost 3 bases and J lost 10, with 13 bases in between. Germline V CDR1 and CDR2: SGHDT, YYEEEE. The CDR3 is 12 amino acids. The CDR3 is CASSSGQLLYTF. Written as DNA, the CDR3 is TGTGCCAGCAGCTCCGGACAGCTCCTCTACACCTTC.

The rearrangement links TRBV7-9 to TRBJ2-3; D is perhaps TRBD2 (7 bases). CDR3 length: 17 residues. Germline V CDR1 and CDR2: SEHNR, FQNEAQ (reference sequence). The ends were cut back, 5 bases at V and 4 bases at J, with 22 bases in the middle. The CDR3 reads CASSPIKAGAFADTQYF. CDR3 sequence (DNA): TGTGCCAGCAGCCCTATTAAGGCGGGGGCTTTCGCAGATACGCAGTATTTT.

The chain links TRBV7-2 to TRBJ1-1; no clear D. Germline CDR1 and CDR2: SGHTA and FQGNSA. With 0 bases removed from V and 1 base from J, the gap between germline ends came to 9 bases. This CDR3 is 15 amino acids long. The CDR3 nucleotides read TGTGCCAGCAGCTTAGCTGGCTCCCCGAACACTGAAGCTTTCTTT. Its translation is CASSLAGSPNTEAFF.

As to this clone: A read error may produce the germline difference seen at one junction end. The chain carries TRBV3-1 (or the pseudogene TRBV3-2) and TRBJ2-1; D is undetermined. CDR1 and CDR2 from the germline V gene are LGHDT and YNNKEL (reference sequence). The CDR3 has 11 residues. DNA for the CDR3: TGTGCCAGCAGCCAAGATAGATATAGCCTCTTC. Translating it yields CASSQDRYSLF.

This chain links TRBV7-9 with TRBJ2-6, with D hard to call. The CDR3 has 13 residues. V was pared by 8 bases and J by 3 bases, with 8 bases between. Germline CDR1 reads SEHNR; CDR2 reads FQNEAQ (reference sequence). The CDR3 loop is CASLFLGANVLTF. For the CDR3, the DNA is TGTGCCAGCCTATTCCTTGGGGCCAACGTCCTGACTTTC.

The rearrangement links TRBV29-1 to TRBJ1-2; 7 bases are shared with TRBD1. CDR1 is SQVTM, CDR2 ANQGSEA, per germline. Germline trimming cut 6 bases from V and 4 bases from J; bases unmatched to any gene: 5. The CDR3 spans 12 residues. The CDR3 coding sequence is TGCAGCGTCGACAGGGAAATCTATGGCTACACCTTC. Its protein product is CSVDREIYGYTF.

This sequence joins TRBV28 and TRBJ2-7; a possible D gene is TRBD1 (6 bases). Per germline, CDR1 MDHEN and CDR2 SYDVKM. This CDR3 comprises 14 residues. V was trimmed by 3 bases and J by 3 bases, leaving 12 bases between them. The CDR3 spells CASSLWTDSYEQYF. The CDR3 region has the DNA TGTGCCAGCAGTTTGTGGACAGACAGCTACGAGCAGTACTTC.

This clone has a single count. This chain links TRBV2 with TRBJ1-5; no clear D. With 6 bases removed from V and 1 base from J, the gap between germline ends came to 13 bases. Germline V gene sequence: CDR1 SNHLY, CDR2 FYNNEI. The CDR3 extends over 15 amino acids. Here the CDR3 DNA reads TGTGCCAGCAGCTTGACAAGAACCAGCAATCAGCCCCAGCATTTT. It specifies CASSLTRTSNQPQHF.

The chain is built from TRBV10-2 and TRBJ1-2, with D hard to call. CDR3 length equals 13 residues. CDR1 is WSHSY, CDR2 SAAADI, per germline. V was clipped by 3 bases and J by 1 base, with 6 bases between them. CDR3 coding DNA: TGCGCCAGCAGTGAAAGCTTTAACTATGGCTACACCTTC. It codes for CASSESFNYGYTF.

The V and J genes are TRBV6-2 or TRBV6-3 and TRBJ1-6; D gene unclear. The CDR3 is 17 amino acids. Germline CDR1 reads MNHEY; CDR2 reads SVGEGT. Deletions cut 0 bases from V and 6 bases from J, with 15 bases between. CDR3 protein: CASSYSEGIPLNSPLHF. The CDR3 DNA is TGTGCCAGCAGTTACTCGGAGGGAATCCCACTTAATTCACCCCTCCACTTT.

V usage is TRBV19 and J usage is TRBJ2-2, with 8 bases that match TRBD2. There are 15 residues in the CDR3. Germline CDR1 is LNHDA and CDR2 is SQIVND (reference sequence). Losses at the gene ends were 6 bases for V and 5 bases for J; bases not matched to a gene: 8. CDR3 sequence: CASRSRGALTGELFF. The CDR3 nucleotides are TGTGCCAGTAGATCGCGGGGGGCATTAACCGGGGAGCTGTTTTTT.

This chain connects TRBV7-8 to TRBJ2-2, with 9 bases that match TRBD2. This CDR3 is built from 15 residues. Per the germline V gene, CDR1 is SGHVS and CDR2 is FQNEAQ. J gave up 7 bases and V 1 base, and 4 bases lay outside the gene matches. CDR3 residues: CASSLVAGVGGELFF. The CDR3 DNA is TGTGCCAGCAGCTTAGTAGCGGGAGTTGGCGGGGAGCTGTTTTTT.

The chain joins TRBV25-1 to TRBJ1-2; the D is unclear. CDR3 length: 13 amino acids. Trimming left V 4 bases short and J 8 bases short, with 14 bases between. Germline CDR1 is MGHDK and CDR2 is SYGVNS. This chain's CDR3 is CASSGRGLGGYTF. DNA of the CDR3: TGTGCCAGCAGTGGCAGAGGACTCGGCGGCTACACCTTC.

This chain joins TRBV21-1 and TRBJ1-5; TRBD1 is taken as the D call from the table, unchecked against the DNA. TRBV21-1 is described as a pseudogene. The length of the CDR3 is 15 residues. The CDR3 is CASIPGGTEPLAQHF. CDR3 in DNA: TGTGCCAGCATCCCTGGGGGGACAGAGCCTCTGGCCCAGCATTTT.

The V call is TRBV19, the J call TRBJ2-1; D not resolved. Germline V gene sequence: CDR1 LNHDA, CDR2 SQIVND (reference sequence). Trimming removed 3 bases at V and 3 bases at J, with 9 bases between. The CDR3 has 14 amino acids. The CDR3 DNA reads as TGTGCCAGTAGTATTGGGCAAAGCTACAATGAGCAGTTCTTC. The encoded protein is CASSIGQSYNEQFF.

The V call is TRBV12-3 or TRBV12-4, the J call TRBJ1-1, with no clear D. V was cut by 1 base and J by 4 bases, with 7 bases left in between. This CDR3 has 13 residues. In DNA, the CDR3 is TGTGCCAGCAGTTTAGGCACAGCCACTGAAGCTTTCTTT. Protein product: CASSLGTATEAFF.

The genes are TRBV5-1 and TRBJ2-2, with D possibly matching TRBD1 (6 bases). The CDR3 runs 13 residues. V lost 7 bases to trimming and J lost 7 bases, with 14 bases between them. The germline gives CDR1 SGHRS, CDR2 YFSETQ. CDR3 nucleotide sequence: TGCGCCAGCGGGGACATTTTAGGCGGGGAGCTGTTTTTT. Its translation: CASGDILGGELFF. The variable domain in full, completed from reference TRBV5-1 and TRBJ2-2, reads KAGVTQTPRYLIKTRGQQVTLSCSPISGHRSVSWYQQTPGQGLQFLFEYFSETQRNKGNFPGRFSGRQFSNSRSEMNVSTLELGDSALYLCASGDILGGELFFGEGSRLTVL.

The sample holds a few counts of this clone. V is TRBV3-1 (or the pseudogene TRBV3-2) and J is TRBJ2-7; 9 bases align to TRBD2. This CDR3 spans 16 amino acids. Germline V gene data show CDR1 as LGHDT and CDR2 as YNNKEL (reference sequence). The V segment lost 4 bases and the J segment 3 bases; nucleotides outside the gene matches: 10. CDR3 DNA sequence: TGTGCCAGCAGCCCTCAGGGGGGACTAGCACTCTACGAGCAGTACTTC. Its translation is CASSPQGGLALYEQYF.

This chain links TRBV5-4 with TRBJ2-2, with 7 bases fitting TRBD1. V was clipped by 1 base and J by 7 bases; unmatched bases: 7. The CDR3 is 15 amino acids. Germline CDR1 and CDR2: SGHNT and YYREEE (reference sequence). CDR3 DNA sequence: TGTGCCAGCAGCTTGCAGACAGGGCCAGGCGGGGAGCTGTTTTTT. It translates to CASSLQTGPGGELFF.

This chain connects TRBV10-1 to TRBJ1-1; 8 nucleotides line up with TRBD1. The CDR3 contains 12 residues. The trim removed 8 bases at V and 5 bases at J, leaving 4 bases unmatched. From germline, CDR1 is WNHNN and CDR2 SYGVQD (reference sequence). The CDR3, as DNA: TGCGCCAGCTCCGACAGGGGTACTGAAGCTTTCTTT. The encoded protein is CASSDRGTEAFF.

The chain employs TRBV7-9 and TRBJ2-7, with 7 positions matching TRBD2. The CDR3 sequence is 14 residues long. Germline V gives CDR1 SEHNR, CDR2 FQNEAQ (reference sequence). J was trimmed by 5 bases and V by 1 base; bases with no gene match: 5. CDR3 sequence reads: CASSLVGTNDEQYF. The CDR3 nucleotides are TGTGCCAGCAGCTTAGTGGGGACTAACGACGAGCAGTACTTC.

V usage is TRBV11-2 and J usage is TRBJ2-2; 11 nucleotides match TRBD2. Germline CDR1 reads SGHAT; CDR2 reads FQNNGV. This CDR3 contains 16 residues. With 5 bases clipped from V and 2 bases from J, the junction kept 4 bases outside the gene matches. The CDR3 DNA sequence: TGTGCCAGCAGCCAAACTAGCGGGAGTAACACCGGGGAGCTGTTTTTT. Translation: CASSQTSGSNTGELFF.

This chain joins TRBV15 and TRBJ2-1; possibly TRBD2 for D (5 bases). Trimming shortened V by 0 bases and J by 2 bases, and 11 bases separated the two germline ends. This CDR3 contains 16 residues. CDR1 LNHNV and CDR2 YYDKDF come from the germline V gene (reference sequence). For the CDR3, the DNA is TGTGCCACCAGCAGAGATCAGAGCGGCCCCTACAATGAGCAGTTCTTC. Its protein product is CATSRDQSGPYNEQFF.